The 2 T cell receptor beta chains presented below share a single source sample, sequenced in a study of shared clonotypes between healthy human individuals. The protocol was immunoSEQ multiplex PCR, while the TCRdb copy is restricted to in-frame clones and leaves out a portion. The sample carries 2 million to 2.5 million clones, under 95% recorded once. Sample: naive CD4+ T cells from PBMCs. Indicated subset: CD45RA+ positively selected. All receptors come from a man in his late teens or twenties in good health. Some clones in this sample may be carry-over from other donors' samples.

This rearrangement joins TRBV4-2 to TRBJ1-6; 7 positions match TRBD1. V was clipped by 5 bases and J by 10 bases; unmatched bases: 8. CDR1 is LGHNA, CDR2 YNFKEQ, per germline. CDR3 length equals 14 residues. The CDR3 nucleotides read TGTGCCAGCAGCAGAGACAGGGTGCGCTCACCCCTCCACTTT. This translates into CASSRDRVRSPLHF.

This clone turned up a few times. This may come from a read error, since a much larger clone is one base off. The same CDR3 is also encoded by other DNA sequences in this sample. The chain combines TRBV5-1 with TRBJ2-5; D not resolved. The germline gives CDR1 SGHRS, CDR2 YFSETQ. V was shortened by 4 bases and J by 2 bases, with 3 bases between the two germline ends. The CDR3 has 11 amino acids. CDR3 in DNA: TGCGCCAGCAGCATACAAGAGACCCAGTACTTC. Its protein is CASSIQETQYF.